This T cell receptor beta chain was sequenced during a study of human T cells and chemical hapten exposure. About the research overall: The study lasted approximately 26 weeks, and patients were dosed weekly with diphenylcyclopropenone on the scalp throughout. Small volume differences among pooled libraries mainly caused per-sample TCR yield variation.

The study used a library that attached unique molecular identifiers to individual cDNA molecules. A single record per CDR3 protein comes from TCRdb applying MiXCR to the RACE reads. The table records just under 350,000 distinct CDR3 sequences, around 6.9% of them present only once. Trimming took 3 bases from V and 0 from J, leaving 9 bases between them. CDR1 and CDR2 (germline): MDHEN, SYDVKM. This CDR3 contains 16 residues. Study-wide findings and caveats: There was a positive correlation between PT1 expanded TCR counts and patch test score.

The time point denotes: patch test 1, 2 weeks after DPC sensitization. Regarding treatment: therapeutic diphenylcyclopropenone sensitization with weekly scalp DPC. This clonotype was seen repeatedly, ten times or more. Its target is unknown. The chain joins TRBV28 to TRBJ2-6; D is possibly TRBD1 (5 bases). The source material was whole blood, sampled in connection with sensitization to the hapten diphenylcyclopropenone (DPC). The sequence was collected from a woman between 18 and 30 years old with alopecia areata. Some clones in this sample may be carry-over from other donors' samples. The CDR3 coding sequence is TGTGCCAGCAGTTTGTTACAGGACTCTGGGGCCAACGTCCTGACTTTC. Its protein is CASSLLQDSGANVLTF.